This TCR beta chain is drawn from a study of T cell responses to AZD1222 COVID-19 vaccine. Only a few counts were recorded for this clone. The antigen remains unidentified. The table came from immunoSEQ multiplex PCR; TCRdb's copy has only in-frame clones and leaves some out. This table holds some 90,000 clones, 65% to 90% found once. The V end was cut by 2 bases, the J end by 0 bases, with 5 bases between. Germline CDR1 and CDR2: MDHEN and SYDVKM. The CDR3 covers 14 residues. Findings and limits, study-wide: Spike-spanning, vaccine-associated CD4 TCRs were dominant at 160-218 and 743-854. The sample set comprised mostly white British donors with more females, and clonal diversity was possibly underestimated.

Sequenced here: peripheral blood, sampled on day 0 of AZD1222 vaccination. The sequence derives from an adult in good health. V usage is TRBV28 and J usage is TRBJ1-5; unclear D gene. CDR3 region: CASSLQLSNQPQHF. CDR3 sequence (DNA): TGTGCCAGCAGTTTACAACTTAGCAATCAGCCCCAGCATTTT. The full variable domain, rest sourced from reference TRBV28 and TRBJ1-5, is DVKVTQSSRYLVKRTGEKVFLECVQDMDHENMFWYRQDPGLGLRLIYFSYDVKMKEKGDIPEGYSVSREKKERFSLILESASTNQTSMYLCASSLQLSNQPQHFGDGTRLSIL.